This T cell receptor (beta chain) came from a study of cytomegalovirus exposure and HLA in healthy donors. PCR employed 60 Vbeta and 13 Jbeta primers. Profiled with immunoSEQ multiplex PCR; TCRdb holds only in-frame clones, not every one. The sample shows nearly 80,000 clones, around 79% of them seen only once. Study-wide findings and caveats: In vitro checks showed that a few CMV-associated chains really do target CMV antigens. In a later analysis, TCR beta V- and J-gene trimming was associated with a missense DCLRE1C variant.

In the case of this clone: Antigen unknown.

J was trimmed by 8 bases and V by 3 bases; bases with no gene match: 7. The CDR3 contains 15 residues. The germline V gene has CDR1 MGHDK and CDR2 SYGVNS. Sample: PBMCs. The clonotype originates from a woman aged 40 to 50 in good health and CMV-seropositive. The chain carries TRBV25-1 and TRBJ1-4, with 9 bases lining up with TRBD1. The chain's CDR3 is CASSELQGAREKLFF. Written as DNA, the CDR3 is TGTGCCAGCAGTGAGCTACAGGGGGCGCGGGAAAAACTGTTTTTT.